This T cell receptor (beta chain) derives from a study of cytomegalovirus exposure and HLA in healthy donors. Assay used: immunoSEQ multiplex PCR; TCRdb lists only in-frame clones, some missing. In the table there are fewer than 250,000 clones, over 80% of which are singletons. Details on this clone: As yet, its antigen is unknown.

Whole-study results and caveats: Reportedly, diagnosis of cytomegalovirus status by the classifier showed high specificity and sensitivity. Confirmation in vitro established that a few CMV-associated chains were specific for CMV antigens. The investigators catalogued 150 to 200 TCR beta chains as cytomegalovirus-associated.

It was the approximately 120-subject validation cohort, separate from the approximately 620-subject first cohort, to which the donors belonged. V was clipped by 4 bases and J by 1 base, with 7 bases between them. The CDR3 runs 13 residues. Germline V CDR1 and CDR2: LGHNA, YSLEER. This TCR derives from a woman between 25 and 40 years old in good health and CMV-seropositive. Sample: PBMCs. The V and J genes are TRBV4-3 and TRBJ1-1, with TRBD1 as a possible D gene (5 bases). The CDR3 DNA follows: TGCGCCAGCAGCCGACAGAAGAACACTGAAGCTTTCTTT. Its protein is CASSRQKNTEAFF.